This TCR beta chain stems from a study of T-cell memory formation after mild COVID-19. This clonotype occurred a few times. TCRdb processed the 5' RACE reads anew with MiXCR; each CDR3 protein has one entry. The table records more than 300,000 distinct CDR3 sequences, roughly 13% of them present only once. The V gene lost 6 bases and the J gene lost 8 bases, with 7 bases spanning the gap. This CDR3 spans 10 amino acids. The sequencing input was PBMCs or a T cell subset sorted from them (not recorded which). This chain joins TRBV12-3 or TRBV12-4 and TRBJ1-1; unclear D gene. This TCR was recovered from a man younger than 35 who had mild COVID-19 (a few samples of this study predate the infection). Cell type and time point are not known. The CDR3 region is CASSLGEAFF. CDR3 bases: TGTGCCAGCAGCCTGGGAGAAGCTTTCTTT.